These T cell receptor beta chains were read from a single sample in a study of cytotoxic CD8 clonotypes in ibrutinib-treated CLL. Method: immunoSEQ multiplex PCR; TCRdb's copy keeps in-frame clones and lacks some. The table records around 250,000 clones, 70% of them present only once. The sequencing used PBMCs, collected after 24 months of ibrutinib treatment. The receptors come from a human donor with chronic lymphocytic leukemia. The CDR3 runs from the conserved cysteine through the conserved F or W. D genes are given only for firm matches. Clone size appears in some rows only: once, few, many, or a class for an expanded clone.

TRBD1	TRBV6-5	.	TRBJ1-2	CASSYADRTFYGYTF	TGTGCCAGCAGTTACGCGGACAGGACGTTCTATGGCTACACCTTC
.	TRBV30	.	TRBJ1-3	CAWSRLSSGNTIYF	TGTGCCTGGAGTCGACTTTCCTCTGGAAACACCATATATTTT
TRBD2	TRBV28	.	TRBJ2-7	CASSPYRLAGGPYEQYF	TGTGCCAGCAGTCCGTACCGACTAGCGGGAGGGCCCTACGAGCAGTACTTC
.	TRBV9	.	TRBJ1-4	CASSVWGGTNEKLFF	TGTGCCAGCAGCGTCTGGGGAGGGACTAATGAAAAACTGTTTTTT
TRBD1	TRBV28	.	TRBJ1-5	CASRYQGANSNQPQHF	TGTGCCAGCAGGTACCAGGGGGCAAATAGCAATCAGCCCCAGCATTTT
TRBD1	TRBV7-3	few	TRBJ2-1	CASSYGQGASFEQFF	TGTGCCAGCAGCTACGGACAGGGGGCTTCTTTCGAGCAGTTCTTC
TRBD2	TRBV2	.	TRBJ2-5	CASKMRWRERETQYF	TGTGCCAGCAAGATGCGTTGGCGGGAGAGGGAGACCCAGTACTTC
TRBD1	TRBV4-1	.	TRBJ2-3	CASSLTGGQGRTDTQYF	TGCGCCAGCAGCCTCACGGGTGGACAGGGACGGACAGATACGCAGTATTTT
TRBD2	TRBV18	.	TRBJ2-5	CASAGTSGRARETQYF	TGTGCCAGCGCGGGGACTAGCGGGAGGGCCAGAGAGACCCAGTACTTC
.	TRBV7-2	.	TRBJ2-2	CASSPRRFYTGELFF	TGTGCCAGCAGCCCGCGACGGTTTTACACCGGGGAGCTGTTTTTT
.	TRBV29-1	.	TRBJ1-5	CSATGGSLSNQPQHF	TGCAGCGCCACGGGGGGGTCTCTCAGCAATCAGCCCCAGCATTTT
.	TRBV4-2	.	TRBJ1-3	CASSQGHSGNTIYF	TGTGCCAGCAGCCAGGGCCACTCTGGAAACACCATATATTTT
.	TRBV7-3	.	TRBJ2-5	CASSLSFGGETQYF	TGTGCCAGCAGCTTATCTTTCGGAGGCGAGACCCAGTACTTC
.	TRBV5-4	few	TRBJ2-6	CASSLVVGTLSGANVLTF	TGTGCCAGCAGCTTGGTAGTAGGGACCCTCTCTGGGGCCAACGTCCTGACTTTC
.	TRBV5-1	.	TRBJ1-5	CASSLEGDSNQPQHF	TGCGCCAGCAGCTTGGAAGGAGATAGCAATCAGCCCCAGCATTTT
TRBD2	TRBV10-3	.	TRBJ2-7	CAISETSVYEQYF	TGTGCCATCAGTGAAACTAGCGTCTACGAGCAGTACTTC
TRBD2	TRBV27	.	TRBJ2-3	CASSPRPGRTTDTQYF	TGTGCCAGCAGCCCCCGGCCCGGGAGGACCACAGATACGCAGTATTTT
.	TRBV19	.	TRBJ2-7	CASSIGSGAYEQYF	TGTGCCAGTAGTATAGGGTCAGGGGCCTACGAGCAGTACTTC
.	TRBV19	.	TRBJ1-4	CASSISTANEKLFF	TGTGCCAGTAGTATTTCGACAGCTAATGAAAAACTGTTTTTT
.	TRBV6-5	few	TRBJ2-7	CASCPTFTSYEQYF	TGTGCCAGCTGCCCGACGTTCACGTCCTACGAGCAGTACTTC
.	TRBV9	.	TRBJ2-2	CASSEITGELFF	TGTGCCAGCAGCGAGATAACCGGGGAGCTGTTTTTT
.	TRBV30	.	TRBJ1-3	CAWSVRRGSGNTIYF	TGTGCCTGGAGTGTACGCAGGGGATCTGGAAACACCATATATTTT
.	TRBV6-5	.	TRBJ1-2	CASSYQQSSYGYTF	TGTGCCAGCAGTTACCAACAGTCTAGCTATGGCTACACCTTC
.	TRBV15	.	TRBJ1-2	CATSRDLGKGGYTF	TGTGCCACCAGCAGAGATCTCGGAAAGGGGGGCTACACCTTC
.	TRBV7-9	.	TRBJ2-7	CASSYEAGGHEQYF	TGTGCCAGCAGCTACGAGGCAGGGGGGCACGAGCAGTACTTC
.	TRBV9	.	TRBJ2-7	CASSGSRTDQYEQYF	TGTGCCAGCAGCGGCTCTAGAACAGATCAATACGAGCAGTACTTC
TRBD1	TRBV7-3	.	TRBJ2-6	CASSPGHGTAGANVLTF	TGTGCCAGCAGCCCGGGGCATGGGACAGCCGGGGCCAACGTCCTGACTTTC
.	TRBV28	.	TRBJ1-2	CASTNNYGYTF	TGTGCCAGCACGAATAACTATGGCTACACCTTC
.	TRBV18	.	TRBJ2-4	CASSPKALGLAKNIQYF	TGTGCCAGCTCACCGAAGGCCTTGGGGCTAGCCAAAAACATTCAGTACTTC
.	TRBV4-2	.	TRBJ1-1	CASSQFGRDTEAFF	TGTGCCAGCAGCCAGTTTGGGCGGGACACTGAAGCTTTCTTT
.	TRBV18	.	TRBJ1-4	CASSPWQGRTFDEKLFF	TGTGCCAGCTCACCATGGCAGGGGAGAACTTTTGATGAAAAACTGTTTTTT
.	TRBV27	once	TRBJ2-2	CASSPLWVTGELFF	TGTGCCAGCAGTCCCCTCTGGGTCACCGGGGAGCTGTTTTTT
TRBD2	TRBV15	.	TRBJ2-7	CATSRGLAGSYEQYF	TGTGCCACCAGCAGAGGACTAGCGGGTTCCTACGAGCAGTACTTC
TRBD2	TRBV28	.	TRBJ2-7	CASSLSSGASYEQYF	TGTGCCAGCAGTTTGAGTAGCGGGGCCTCCTACGAGCAGTACTTC
.	TRBV5-6	.	TRBJ2-7	CASSPGSSSYEQYF	TGTGCCAGCAGCCCCGGCTCCAGCTCCTACGAGCAGTACTTC
TRBD2	TRBV6-6	once	TRBJ2-7	CASSYAPTSGTYEQYF	TGTGCCAGCAGTTACGCCCCCACTAGCGGGACCTACGAGCAGTACTTC
.	TRBV10-3	.	TRBJ1-1	CAISEQVNTEAFF	TGTGCCATCAGTGAGCAGGTGAACACTGAAGCTTTCTTT
TRBD1	TRBV7-3	.	TRBJ2-2	CASSNDRAGTGELFF	TGTGCCAGCAGCAATGACAGGGCGGGTACCGGGGAGCTGTTTTTT
TRBD1	TRBV4-3	.	TRBJ2-7	CASSHQRWDRAHEQYF	TGCGCCAGCAGCCACCAGAGGTGGGACAGGGCTCACGAGCAGTACTTC
TRBD2	TRBV5-1	few	TRBJ2-1	CASTEVAGGYNEQFF	TGCGCCAGCACGGAGGTAGCGGGAGGCTACAATGAGCAGTTCTTC
.	TRBV5-1	once	TRBJ2-1	CASSLGAGTYNEQFF	TGCGCCAGCAGCTTGGGGGCAGGTACCTACAATGAGCAGTTCTTC
TRBD1	TRBV6-5	.	TRBJ2-5	CASSYWTGAPETQYF	TGTGCCAGCAGTTACTGGACAGGGGCTCCAGAGACCCAGTACTTC
.	TRBV18	.	TRBJ2-3	CASSPVGKENTQYF	TGTGCCAGCTCACCTGTTGGGAAAGAGAATACGCAGTATTTT
.	TRBV6-5	few	TRBJ1-1	CASSAVTGLNTEAFF	TGTGCCAGCAGTGCCGTAACCGGGTTGAACACTGAAGCTTTCTTT
.	TRBV28	.	TRBJ2-7	CATTGAPGQSSYEQYF	TGTGCCACCACGGGTGCCCCAGGACAAAGCTCCTACGAGCAGTACTTC
TRBD1	TRBV4-3	.	TRBJ2-7	CASSERQGTYEQYF	TGCGCCAGCAGCGAGCGACAGGGGACCTACGAGCAGTACTTC
TRBD1	TRBV7-2	.	TRBJ1-4	CASSSGQVSTNEKLFF	TGTGCCAGCAGCTCCGGACAGGTATCAACTAATGAAAAACTGTTTTTT
TRBD2	TRBV4-2	.	TRBJ2-2	CASSPSASGIPGELFF	TGTGCCAGCAGCCCCTCAGCCAGCGGGATTCCGGGGGAGCTGTTTTTT
.	TRBV7-8	once	TRBJ1-5	CASSLAGGGGQPQHF	TGTGCCAGCAGCTTAGCGGGAGGGGGTGGCCAGCCCCAGCATTTT
TRBD1	TRBV9	.	TRBJ1-3	CASSETPSGQGTTGNTIYF	TGTGCCAGCAGCGAGACTCCCTCCGGACAGGGGACGACTGGAAACACCATATATTTT
.	TRBV7-2	.	TRBJ2-2	CASRPPGTPNTGELFF	TGTGCCAGTCGACCCCCCGGGACTCCGAACACCGGGGAGCTGTTTTTT